These T cell receptor beta chains were read from a single sample in a study of glioma-infiltrating T cells. TCRdb reprocessed the multiplex PCR reads via MiXCR and lists one record per CDR3 protein. The table shows 300,000 to 450,000 distinct CDR3 sequences, with 41% occurring only once. Sequencing was performed on glioma tissue, nonneoplastic brain tissue, or PBMCs (not recorded which). These receptors came from a human donor with low-grade glioma or glioblastoma, undergoing nonglioma brain surgery, or in good health (not recorded which). Each CDR3 is given with its conserved first and last residue. The D gene is left open where the match is weak. Size values are once, few and many counts, or a class for expanded clones, and some rows have none.

J gene	clone size	D gene	V gene	CDR3 protein	CDR3 DNA
TRBJ2-5	few	NA	TRBV18	CASSPPDSRQETQYF	TGTGCCAGCTCACCACCGGACAGCCGACAAGAGACCCAGTACTTC
TRBJ2-1	NA	TRBD1	TRBV20-1	CSATGTGDEQFF	TGCAGTGCTACCGGGACAGGGGACGAGCAGTTCTTC
TRBJ1-2	many	NA	TRBV27	CASSRIGGAHGYTF	TGTGCCAGCAGTAGGATCGGGGGCGCCCATGGCTACACCTTC
TRBJ2-7	few	TRBD2	TRBV20-1	CSATRTSGPYEQYF	TGCAGTGCCACCAGGACTAGCGGCCCCTACGAGCAGTACTTC
TRBJ2-1	NA	NA	TRBV28	CASSLRTVTNEQFF	TGTGCCAGCAGCCTTAGAACTGTGACTAATGAGCAGTTCTTC
TRBJ1-5	many	NA	TRBV6-2/TRBV6-3	CASSGRDSNQPQHF	TGTGCCAGCAGCGGCAGGGATAGCAATCAGCCCCAGCATTTT
TRBJ2-7	NA	TRBD2	TRBV5-1	CASSLDWSGVSYEQYF	TGCGCCAGCAGCTTGGATTGGAGCGGGGTCTCCTACGAGCAGTACTTC
TRBJ1-5	NA	NA	TRBV27	CASSFLIGNQPKHF	TGTGCCAGCAGTTTCCTCATTGGGAATCAGCCCAAGCATTTT
TRBJ2-7	few	NA	TRBV25-1	CASSLFGDGGHDEQYF	TGTGCCAGCAGTCTCTTTGGGGACGGTGGTCACGACGAGCAGTACTTC
TRBJ1-2	NA	NA	TRBV19	CASSIVSGSNYGYTF	TGTGCCAGTAGTATAGTATCGGGCAGCAACTATGGCTACACCTTC
TRBJ2-3	many	NA	TRBV7-2	CASSYILARERTDTQYF	TGTGCCAGCAGCTATATTCTAGCGCGGGAACGCACAGATACGCAGTATTTT
TRBJ1-5	many	NA	TRBV20-1	CSARSSVNQPQHF	TGCAGTGCTAGGTCCAGCGTCAATCAGCCCCAGCATTTT
TRBJ1-2	few	NA	TRBV4-1	CASSQDSAGSYGYTF	TGCGCCAGCAGCCAAGATTCGGCAGGGTCCTATGGCTACACCTTC
TRBJ2-7	NA	NA	TRBV15	CATSRDLREQYF	TGTGCCACCAGCAGAGATCTGAGGGAGCAGTACTTC
TRBJ1-1	few	NA	TRBV6-2/TRBV6-3	CASSYALGVGEKTEAFF	TGTGCCAGCAGTTACGCTCTTGGGGTAGGGGAGAAAACTGAAGCTTTCTTT
TRBJ1-5	many	NA	TRBV19	CASSIGQLDNQPQHF	TGTGCCAGTAGTATCGGACAGCTCGACAATCAGCCCCAGCATTTT
TRBJ2-6	NA	TRBD2	TRBV15	CATSRLAEWGQNVLTF	TGTGCCACCAGCAGACTAGCGGAGTGGGGCCAAAACGTCCTGACTTTC
TRBJ2-1	NA	NA	TRBV6-6	CAAVGGGDNEQFF	TGTGCAGCAGTAGGGGGGGGTGACAATGAGCAGTTCTTC
TRBJ2-3	many	NA	TRBV6-5	CASSYLQGKGTQYF	TGTGCCAGCAGTTACTTGCAGGGTAAAGGTACGCAGTATTTT
TRBJ1-5	NA	TRBD1	TRBV27	CASSFGTGDSNQPQHF	TGTGCCAGCAGTTTTGGGACAGGGGATAGCAATCAGCCCCAGCATTTT
TRBJ2-1	NA	NA	TRBV6-5	CAISLAGLSYNEQFF	TGTGCCATCAGTTTGGCGGGCCTCTCCTACAATGAGCAGTTCTTC
TRBJ2-1	few	NA	TRBV7-2	CASSLGRGQFF	TGTGCCAGCAGCTTGGGAAGGGGGCAGTTCTTC
TRBJ2-3	NA	TRBD2	TRBV20-1	CSASWAGAHGTQYF	TGCAGTGCTAGCTGGGCGGGAGCCCATGGAACGCAGTATTTT
TRBJ1-5	NA	TRBD1	TRBV7-9	CASSLGHTGQGNQPQHF	TGTGCCAGCAGCTTAGGACATACGGGACAGGGCAATCAGCCCCAGCATTTT
TRBJ1-1	few	NA	TRBV12-3/TRBV12-4	CASSLDGVGNTEAFF	TGTGCCAGCAGTTTAGATGGTGTTGGGAACACTGAAGCTTTCTTT
TRBJ1-6	few	TRBD1	TRBV27	CASKSRGQGVSPLHF	TGTGCCAGCAAGAGTAGAGGACAGGGGGTTTCACCCCTCCACTTT
TRBJ2-1	few	NA	TRBV7-3	CASTRSGADNEQFF	TGTGCCAGCACCCGATCTGGGGCTGACAATGAGCAGTTCTTC
TRBJ1-5	NA	NA	TRBV2	CASSEDLGCNQPQHF	TGTGCCAGCAGTGAAGATTTGGGGTGCAATCAGCCCCAGCATTTT
TRBJ2-5	many	TRBD2	TRBV6-2/TRBV6-3	CASSYRRRELQETQYF	TGTGCCAGCAGTTACCGGCGGCGGGAGTTACAAGAGACCCAGTACTTC